A single sample is the source of the 32 T cell receptor beta chains below, sequenced in a study of T cells in Graves' hyperthyroidism and ophthalmopathy. Regions amplified from RNA transcripts were the TCR beta CDR3 regions. The HTBI primer set was used in a first-round RT-PCR of the TCR CDR3. TCRdb independently ran MiXCR on the multiplex PCR reads; one entry per CDR3 protein. The table has over 250,000 distinct CDR3 sequences, less than 30% seen once. The sequencing input was blood. The source of these receptors is a man aged 35 to 55 with Graves' hyperthyroidism that later progressed to Graves' ophthalmopathy.

The J gene is TRBJ1-3, the V gene TRBV28; D may be TRBD1 (5 bases). Germline loops: CDR1 MDHEN, CDR2 SYDVKM. V gave up 2 bases and J gave up 2 bases, with 13 bases separating them. CDR3 length: 16 amino acids. This CDR3 is CASSLGWGGPGNTIYF. The CDR3 nucleotides are TGTGCCAGCAGTTTAGGTTGGGGGGGTCCTGGAAACACCATATATTTT.

This clonotype occurred many times. The J gene is TRBJ1-2, the V gene TRBV4-2, with D unresolved. This CDR3 region has 17 residues. Germline loops: CDR1 LGHNA, CDR2 YNFKEQ. The germline V and J ends were trimmed by 0 bases and 1 base, with 15 bases remaining between them. In DNA, the CDR3 is TGTGCCAGCAGCCAAGAGAATAGGGCAAGACTTAACTATGGCTACACCTTC. It codes for CASSQENRARLNYGYTF.

In this sample, this clonotype turned up many times. V and J are TRBV28 and TRBJ2-7, with D tentatively TRBD1 (5 bases). CDR3 length equals 14 residues. Trimming took off 2 bases at V and 1 base at J, with 9 bases between the two ends. Germline-derived CDR1 and CDR2 are MDHEN and SYDVKM. This CDR3 reads CASSLQGRSYEQYF. The CDR3 bases are TGTGCCAGCAGTTTACAGGGCCGGTCCTACGAGCAGTACTTC.

The V gene is TRBV12-3 or TRBV12-4, the J gene TRBJ1-2; possibly TRBD1 for D (6 bases). This CDR3 has 13 amino acids. V was shortened by 3 bases and J by 6 bases, with 11 bases between the two germline ends. The CDR3 here is CASSFGTGNGYTF. CDR3 DNA: TGTGCCAGCAGTTTTGGTACAGGGAATGGCTACACCTTC.

This clonotype showed up many times. The J gene is TRBJ2-7, the V gene TRBV5-1, with 8 nucleotides matching TRBD2. The J segment lost 2 bases and the V segment lost 5 bases, leaving 6 bases of the junction unmatched. Germline values: CDR1 SGHRS, CDR2 YFSETQ. The CDR3 spans 14 residues. CDR3 sequence: CASRTSVGPYEQYF. In DNA form, the CDR3 reads TGCGCCAGCAGGACTAGCGTGGGACCCTACGAGCAGTACTTC.

The rearrangement joins TRBV20-1 to TRBJ2-7; D is unclear. This CDR3 is built from 13 residues. Germline CDR1 reads DFQATT; CDR2 reads SNEGSKA (reference sequence). Trimming stripped 5 bases from V and 0 bases from J, with 11 bases between. CDR3 sequence (DNA): TGCAGTGCTTACGAACACAGCTCCTACGAGCAGTACTTC. It encodes CSAYEHSSYEQYF.

This clonotype has at least ten counts. The chain combines TRBV9 with TRBJ1-2; D uncertain. The ends were cut back, 1 base at V and 4 bases at J, with 8 bases in the middle. Looked up from germline, CDR1 is SGDLS and CDR2 is YYNGEE. This CDR3 is built from 13 residues. The chain's CDR3 is CASSVSQVYGYTF. Here the CDR3 DNA reads TGTGCCAGCAGCGTAAGCCAGGTCTATGGCTACACCTTC.

This clonotype was seen at least ten times. V is TRBV12-3 or TRBV12-4 and J is TRBJ1-5; no clear D. The CDR3 consists of 15 residues. V was shortened by 4 bases and J by 4 bases, with 14 bases between the two germline ends. The CDR3 DNA reads TGTGCCAGCAGTTATTGGGAACTGGGAAATCAGCCCCAGCATTTT. Its translation is CASSYWELGNQPQHF.

The genes are TRBV19 and TRBJ2-7; 9 nucleotides line up with TRBD1. The junction had 3 bases not matched to a gene; V was cut back by 1 base and J by 2 bases. Germline-derived CDR1 and CDR2 are LNHDA and SQIVND (reference sequence). The CDR3 length is 15 residues. The CDR3 region has the DNA TGTGCCAGTAGTATAGTTGGGACAGGGCCCTACGAGCAGTACTTC. As protein: CASSIVGTGPYEQYF.

The CDR3 is CASSLSRSGPKNTGELFF. CDR3 bases: TGTGCCAGCAGCTTGTCCCGCAGCGGACCAAAGAACACCGGGGAGCTGTTTTTT. J is TRBJ2-2 and V is TRBV5-4; possibly TRBD2 for D (5 bases). V shed 1 base and J shed 1 base, with 17 bases lying between them. Germline-derived CDR1 and CDR2 are SGHNT and YYREEE (reference sequence). The CDR3 runs 18 residues.

In this sample, this clonotype turned up many times. The chain combines TRBV20-1 with TRBJ2-5, with 7 bases that match TRBD1. J gave up 3 bases and V 6 bases, and 7 bases lay outside the gene matches. Germline loops: CDR1 DFQATT, CDR2 SNEGSKA (reference sequence). This CDR3 is 13 amino acids long. CDR3 loop: CSATRDREETQYF. The CDR3 nucleotides are TGCAGTGCGACCCGGGACAGAGAAGAGACCCAGTACTTC.

The V call is TRBV24-1, the J call TRBJ2-2, with 10 bases lining up with TRBD2. The ends lost 0 bases at V and 3 bases at J; junction bases unmatched: 0. This CDR3 is built from 16 residues. Germline CDR1 is KGHDR and CDR2 is SFDVKD. In nucleotides, the CDR3 is TGTGCCACCAGTGATTTGACTAGCGGGGACACCGGGGAGCTGTTTTTT. Its translation: CATSDLTSGDTGELFF.

In its sample, this clonotype was seen many times. This sequence joins TRBV30 and TRBJ2-4; D is unresolved. Germline V gene lookup returns CDR1 GTSNPN and CDR2 SVGIG (reference sequence). The CDR3 consists of 15 residues. Trimming stripped 3 bases from V and 3 bases from J, with 15 bases between. The CDR3 loop is CAWSAHPSNKNIQYF. The CDR3 DNA is TGTGCCTGGAGCGCACACCCTAGTAACAAAAACATTCAGTACTTC.

This clonotype was counted at least ten times. The CDR3 here is CASSQALSGRAQETQYF. CDR3 coding DNA: TGTGCCAGCAGCCAAGCGCTTAGCGGGAGGGCCCAAGAGACCCAGTACTTC. J is TRBJ2-5 and V is TRBV4-2; 11 nucleotides match TRBD2. Germline CDR1 reads LGHNA; CDR2 reads YNFKEQ. CDR3 size: 17 residues. V dropped 1 base and J dropped 1; count of bases not matched to a gene: 5.

This chain uses TRBV12-3 or TRBV12-4 with TRBJ1-5; tentative D call: TRBD1 (5 bases). The length of the CDR3 is 15 residues. Trimming removed 5 bases at V and 3 bases at J, with 14 bases between. CDR3 in DNA: TGTGCCAGCAGTCCGCAGGGACCGATCAATCAGCCCCAGCATTTT. Its protein product is CASSPQGPINQPQHF.

The V gene is TRBV6-1, the J gene TRBJ1-1, with a tentative D call TRBD1 (6 bases). The germline V gene has CDR1 MNHNS and CDR2 SASEGT. The CDR3 loop spans 16 amino acids. Trimming cost V 2 bases and J 2 bases, with 15 bases left between them. The CDR3 region has the DNA TGTGCCAGCAGTGAATTTGATGCAGGGGTTAACACTGAAGCTTTCTTT. It encodes CASSEFDAGVNTEAFF.

This clonotype was counted many times. This chain joins TRBV5-1 and TRBJ2-5, with D maybe TRBD2 (6 bases). Germline CDR1 is SGHRS and CDR2 is YFSETQ. This CDR3 comprises 16 residues. The V end lost 0 bases, the J end lost 4 bases, and 16 bases lay between the germline ends. The CDR3 loop is CASSLAVSSGLETQYF. Here the CDR3 DNA reads TGCGCCAGCAGCTTGGCCGTTAGCTCGGGACTAGAGACCCAGTACTTC.

This clonotype came up many times. The chain has TRBV2 and TRBJ2-7; D possibly matches TRBD1 or TRBD2 (6 bases each). V lost 9 bases and J 3 bases, leaving 15 bases between the germline ends. The CDR3 has 13 amino acids. Germline V gene data show CDR1 as SNHLY and CDR2 as FYNNEI. CDR3 coding DNA: TGTGCCAGAGGGGGGCAGGGTAGCTACGAGCAGTACTTC. Its translation is CARGGQGSYEQYF. Together with reference TRBV2 and TRBJ2-7, the CDR3 gives the full variable domain: EPEVTQTPSHQVTQMGQEVILRCVPISNHLYFYWYRQILGQKVEFLVSFYNNEISEKSEIFDDQFSVERPDGSNFTLKIRSTKLEDSAMYFCARGGQGSYEQYFGPGTRLTVT.

The genes are TRBV4-1 and TRBJ2-5; TRBD1 is a possible D gene (5 bases). The V and J ends lost 0 bases and 1 base respectively, with 6 bases between them. Germline assignment: CDR1 MGHRA and CDR2 YSYEKL. The CDR3 extends over 14 amino acids. CDR3 residues: CASSQEDSQETQYF. CDR3 DNA: TGCGCCAGCAGCCAAGAAGACAGCCAAGAGACCCAGTACTTC.

This clonotype has a count of ten or more. The V and J genes are TRBV24-1 and TRBJ2-4; 13 bases match TRBD2. This CDR3 has 16 amino acids. Trimming at V came to 10 bases and at J to 1 base, leaving 6 bases not matched to a gene. Germline V gene lookup returns CDR1 KGHDR and CDR2 SFDVKD. CDR3 loop: CATWTSGRDAKNIQYF. The CDR3 DNA is TGTGCCACGTGGACTAGCGGGAGAGATGCCAAAAACATTCAGTACTTC.

This clonotype was observed many times. This sequence joins TRBV18 and TRBJ2-7; D ambiguous. CDR3 length equals 15 residues. In germline, CDR1 is KGHSH, CDR2 LQKENI. The V gene lost 3 bases and the J gene lost 2 bases, with 14 bases spanning the gap. The chain's CDR3 is CASSPEHYRTYEQYF. CDR3 DNA sequence: TGTGCCAGCTCACCCGAACATTATAGGACCTACGAGCAGTACTTC.

The V call is TRBV11-2, the J call TRBJ1-2; D gene unclear. The germline V and J ends were trimmed by 0 bases and 7 bases, with 18 bases remaining between them. Germline CDR1 reads SGHAT; CDR2 reads FQNNGV. The CDR3 is made up of 16 amino acids. CDR3 residues: CASSLDSDPTWGGYTF. CDR3 DNA: TGTGCCAGCAGCTTAGACAGTGACCCTACGTGGGGTGGCTACACCTTC.

This clonotype was seen only a few times. The V call is TRBV5-6, the J call TRBJ2-7; D unclear. CDR3 size: 14 residues. Between the trimmed V and J ends, which lost 0 bases and 2 bases, there was a span of 9 bases. The V gene's germline CDR1 is SGHDT and CDR2 YYEEEE. The CDR3 protein is CASSLEVPPYEQYF. The DNA of the CDR3 is TGTGCCAGCAGCTTGGAGGTTCCTCCCTACGAGCAGTACTTC.

In its sample, this clonotype was seen many times. The chain employs TRBV2 and TRBJ2-7; maybe TRBD2 (6 bases). The germline V gene encodes CDR1 SNHLY and CDR2 FYNNEI. The V gene lost 6 bases and the J gene lost 3 bases, with 12 bases spanning the gap. The CDR3 is 13 residues long. CDR3 amino acids: CASRDPGVYEQYF. The CDR3 DNA sequence: TGTGCCAGCAGGGACCCGGGAGTCTACGAGCAGTACTTC. The entire variable domain, with the rest obtained from reference TRBV2 and TRBJ2-7, is as follows: EPEVTQTPSHQVTQMGQEVILRCVPISNHLYFYWYRQILGQKVEFLVSFYNNEISEKSEIFDDQFSVERPDGSNFTLKIRSTKLEDSAMYFCASRDPGVYEQYFGPGTRLTVT.

This clonotype was recorded many times. The chain carries TRBV15 and TRBJ2-7; D may correspond to TRBD1 or TRBD2 (10 bases each). The CDR3 is made up of 19 amino acids. From germline, CDR1 is LNHNV and CDR2 YYDKDF (reference sequence). Trimming stripped 5 bases from V and 2 bases from J, with 28 bases between. The CDR3 is CATSSRQGAASGRAYEQYF. The CDR3 DNA reads TGTGCCACCAGCTCAAGACAGGGGGCGGCTAGCGGGAGAGCCTACGAGCAGTACTTC. Using reference TRBV15 and TRBJ2-7 for the parts outside the CDR3, the full variable domain is DAMVIQNPRYQVTQFGKPVTLSCSQTLNHNVMYWYQQKSSQAPKLLFHYYDKDFNNEADTPDNFQSRRPNTSFCFLDIRSPGLGDTAMYLCATSSRQGAASGRAYEQYFGPGTRLTVT.

The chain has TRBV6-5 and TRBJ2-7; D might be TRBD1 (6 bases). V was clipped by 1 base and J by 0 bases, with 13 bases between them. This CDR3 contains 16 residues. From germline, CDR1 is MNHEY and CDR2 SVGAGI. This CDR3 is CASSYFGRGGSYEQYF. The CDR3 DNA reads as TGTGCCAGCAGTTACTTTGGCAGGGGCGGCTCCTACGAGCAGTACTTC.

At least ten counts were recorded for this clonotype. The gene calls are TRBV5-8 and TRBJ2-5; D may be TRBD1 (6 bases). The CDR3 contains 14 residues. From germline, CDR1 is SGHTS and CDR2 YDEGEE. V lost 0 bases and J 5 bases, leaving 11 bases between the germline ends. For the CDR3, the DNA is TGTGCCAGCAGCTTGGGGGGACAAGCGGAGACCCAGTACTTC. This gives the protein CASSLGGQAETQYF.

This clonotype was detected a few times. The chain recombines TRBV6-5 with TRBJ1-1, with a tentative D call TRBD1 (6 bases). Looked up from germline, CDR1 is MNHEY and CDR2 is SVGAGI. The V gene lost 2 bases and the J gene lost 0 bases, with 10 bases spanning the gap. The CDR3 loop spans 15 amino acids. DNA for the CDR3: TGTGCCAGCAGTTACGTGGGGGCATTGAACACTGAAGCTTTCTTT. Its translation: CASSYVGALNTEAFF.

This clonotype was seen ten or more times. The genes are TRBV3-1 and TRBJ2-7; 8 nucleotides match TRBD2. This CDR3 is 17 amino acids long. V lost 4 bases and J lost 3; bases outside the gene matches: 14. Germline CDR1 LGHDT, CDR2 YNNKEL (reference sequence). The CDR3 region has the DNA TGTGCCAGCAGCCCCCATCGCGCCAGCGGGAGAGACTACGAGCAGTACTTC. Translated: CASSPHRASGRDYEQYF.

This clonotype was seen at least ten times. This sequence joins TRBV6-2 or TRBV6-3 and TRBJ2-5, with D unclear. The CDR3 covers 12 residues. Trimming removed 7 bases from V and 5 bases from J, with 11 bases in between. CDR1 is MNHEY and CDR2 is SVGEGT in the germline V gene. The CDR3 sequence is CASNLHRETQYF. DNA for the CDR3: TGTGCCAGCAATCTTCACCGGGAGACCCAGTACTTC.

This clonotype appeared many times. The chain has TRBV30 and TRBJ1-2, with 7 bases fitting TRBD1. CDR1 and CDR2 from the germline V gene are GTSNPN and SVGIG (reference sequence). V lost 1 base and J lost 4; bases outside the gene matches: 3. This CDR3 is built from 13 residues. The CDR3 DNA reads as TGTGCCTGGAGTGCGACAGGGTCCTATGGCTACACCTTC. This sequence encodes CAWSATGSYGYTF. The full variable domain, with the rest looked up from reference TRBV30 and TRBJ1-2, is SQTIHQWPATLVQPVGSPLSLECTVEGTSNPNLYWYRQAAGRGLQLLFYSVGIGQISSEVPQNLSASRPQDRQFILSSKKLLLSDSGFYLCAWSATGSYGYTFGSGTRLTVV.

In this sample, this clonotype turned up a few times. V gene TRBV4-1 combines with J gene TRBJ1-2; D is perhaps TRBD1 (5 bases). The CDR3 loop spans 15 amino acids. From germline, CDR1 is MGHRA and CDR2 YSYEKL. V was trimmed by 4 bases and J by 3 bases, leaving 15 bases between them. In nucleotides, the CDR3 is TGCGCCAGCAGCCGACAAGGGGAGGGTGACTATGGCTACACCTTC. Translated, it gives CASSRQGEGDYGYTF.